This passage covers 2 T cell receptor beta chains from one sample sequenced in a study of technical replicates of blood from a few donors. Profiling relied on immunoSEQ multiplex PCR, and the TCRdb table lists in-frame clones only, not all of them. The repertoire holds some 87,000 clones, with roughly 96% as singletons. The sequencing input was T cells isolated from PBMCs. These receptors were collected from a human donor in good health.

The rearrangement joins TRBV19 to TRBJ2-1, with 11 nucleotides matching TRBD2. CDR3 size: 15 residues. V was clipped by 6 bases and J by 2 bases; unmatched bases: 3. CDR1 and CDR2 from the germline V gene are LNHDA and SQIVND (reference sequence). In nucleotides, the CDR3 is TGTGCCAGTAGACTAGCGGGAGTCACCTACAATGAGCAGTTCTTC. Protein sequence: CASRLAGVTYNEQFF.

The count of this clone is one. The chain employs TRBV6-5 and TRBJ2-3; D not resolved. The germline V gene encodes CDR1 MNHEY and CDR2 SVGAGI. The CDR3 is 10 amino acids. With 6 bases removed from V and 10 bases from J, the gap between germline ends came to 8 bases. CDR3 region: CASSYPAQYF. The CDR3 region has the DNA TGTGCCAGCAGCTACCCCGCGCAGTATTTT.